The clone carrying this T cell receptor beta chain was seen many times. Its antigen remains unknown. This CDR3 comprises 11 residues. Germline V gives CDR1 MNHEY, CDR2 SMNVEV (reference sequence). With 6 bases removed from V and 5 bases from J, the gap between germline ends came to 7 bases. The sample is drawn from a study of T cell repertoires in cytomegalovirus infection. Study-level information: It can be stated that public TCR beta signatures indicated CMV infection as well as a matching HLA type. Findings and limits, study-wide: Clonotypes of TCR beta that were HLA-C-restricted and CMV-specific dominated the ex vivo response. Based on cumulative public TCR beta family frequency, carriers of CMV plus the relevant HLA were identified.

One entry per CDR3 protein results from TCRdb running MiXCR on the reads. The sample includes fewer than 350,000 distinct CDR3 sequences, roughly 9.5% seen only once; the top ten take 3.5% to 4.5%. This TCR was sampled from a human donor in good health (CMV status not recorded). Some clones in this sample may be carry-over from other donors' samples. The sample was PBMCs. The V and J genes are TRBV27 and TRBJ2-5; no clear D. CDR3 sequence (DNA): TGTGCCAGCAGCTTCGTTGAGACCCAGTACTTC. Amino acid sequence: CASSFVETQYF.